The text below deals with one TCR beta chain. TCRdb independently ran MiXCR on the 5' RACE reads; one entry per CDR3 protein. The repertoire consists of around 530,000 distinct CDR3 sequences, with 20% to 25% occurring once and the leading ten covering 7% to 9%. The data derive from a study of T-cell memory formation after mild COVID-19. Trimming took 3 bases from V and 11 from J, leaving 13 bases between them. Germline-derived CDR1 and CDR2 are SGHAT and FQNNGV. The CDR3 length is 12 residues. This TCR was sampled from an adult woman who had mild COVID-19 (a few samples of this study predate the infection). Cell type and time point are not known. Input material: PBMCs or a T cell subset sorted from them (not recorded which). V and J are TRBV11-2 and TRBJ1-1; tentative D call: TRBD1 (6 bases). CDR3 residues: CASSFDTGRAFF. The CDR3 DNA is TGTGCCAGCAGCTTTGATACAGGGCGCGCTTTCTTT.